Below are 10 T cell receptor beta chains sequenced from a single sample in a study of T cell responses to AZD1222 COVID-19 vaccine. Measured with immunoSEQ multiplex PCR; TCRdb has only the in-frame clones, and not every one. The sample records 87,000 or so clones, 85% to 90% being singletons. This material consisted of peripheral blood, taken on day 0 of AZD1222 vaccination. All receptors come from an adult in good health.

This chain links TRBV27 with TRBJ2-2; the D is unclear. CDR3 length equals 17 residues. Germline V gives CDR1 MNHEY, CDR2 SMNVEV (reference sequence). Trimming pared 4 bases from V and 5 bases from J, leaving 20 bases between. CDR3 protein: CASSSPRSGVRTGELFF. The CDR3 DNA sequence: TGTGCCAGCAGTTCCCCTCGGTCTGGGGTCAGGACCGGGGAGCTGTTTTTT.

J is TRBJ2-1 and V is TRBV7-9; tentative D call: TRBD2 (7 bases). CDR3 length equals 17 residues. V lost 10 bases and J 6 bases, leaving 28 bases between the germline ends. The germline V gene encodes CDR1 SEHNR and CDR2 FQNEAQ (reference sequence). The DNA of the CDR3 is TGTGCCACCCAGCTCCCACTTAGGGAGGGGGGAGGCAATGAGCAGTTCTTC. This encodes CATQLPLREGGGNEQFF. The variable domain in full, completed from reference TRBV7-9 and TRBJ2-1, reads DTGVSQNPRHKITKRGQNVTFRCDPISEHNRLYWYRQTLGQGPEFLTYFQNEAQLEKSRLLSDRFSAERPKGSFSTLEIQRTEQGDSAMYLCATQLPLREGGGNEQFFGPGTRLTVL.

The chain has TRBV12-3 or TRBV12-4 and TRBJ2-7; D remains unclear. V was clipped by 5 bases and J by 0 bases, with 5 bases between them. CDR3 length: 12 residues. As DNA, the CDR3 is TGTGCCAGCAGTCCGGGCTCCTACGAGCAGTACTTC. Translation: CASSPGSYEQYF.

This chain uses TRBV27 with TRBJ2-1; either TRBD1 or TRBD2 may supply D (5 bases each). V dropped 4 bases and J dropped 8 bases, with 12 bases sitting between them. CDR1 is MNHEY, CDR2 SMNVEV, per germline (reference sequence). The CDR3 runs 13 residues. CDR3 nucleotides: TGTGCCAGCAGTTCGGGCGAGGGGCATGAGCAGTTCTTC. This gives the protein CASSSGEGHEQFF.

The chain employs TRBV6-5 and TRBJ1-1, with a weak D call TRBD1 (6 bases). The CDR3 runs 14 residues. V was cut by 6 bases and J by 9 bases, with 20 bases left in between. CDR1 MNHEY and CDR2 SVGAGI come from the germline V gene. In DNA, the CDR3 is TGTGCCAGCAGCGAGGCCCTACAGGGACTGCAAGCTTTCTTT. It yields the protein CASSEALQGLQAFF.

DNA of the CDR3: TGTGCCAGCAGCACTTTCCCTAGTTTTAACAATGAGCAGTTCTTC. Protein product: CASSTFPSFNNEQFF. The V and J genes are TRBV7-4 and TRBJ2-1; unclear D gene. The CDR3 loop spans 15 amino acids. V was cut by 5 bases and J by 5 bases, with 16 bases left in between. CDR1 is SGHVT and CDR2 is SQSDAQ in the germline V gene.

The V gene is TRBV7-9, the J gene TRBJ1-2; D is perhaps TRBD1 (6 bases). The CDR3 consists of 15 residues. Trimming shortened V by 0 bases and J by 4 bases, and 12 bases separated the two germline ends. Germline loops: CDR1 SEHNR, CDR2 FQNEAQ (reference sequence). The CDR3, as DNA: TGTGCCAGCAGCTTAGCGGGGGGCACCGGCTATGGCTACACCTTC. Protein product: CASSLAGGTGYGYTF. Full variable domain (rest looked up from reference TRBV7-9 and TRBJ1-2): DTGVSQNPRHKITKRGQNVTFRCDPISEHNRLYWYRQTLGQGPEFLTYFQNEAQLEKSRLLSDRFSAERPKGSFSTLEIQRTEQGDSAMYLCASSLAGGTGYGYTFGSGTRLTVV.

The CDR3 spells CASSLHNTEAFF. The CDR3 nucleotides read TGTGCCAGCTCATTGCATAACACTGAAGCTTTCTTT. The chain carries TRBV18 and TRBJ1-1, with D hard to call. The CDR3 sequence is 12 residues long. Trimming pared 5 bases from V and 2 bases from J, leaving 6 bases between. In germline, CDR1 is KGHSH, CDR2 LQKENI.

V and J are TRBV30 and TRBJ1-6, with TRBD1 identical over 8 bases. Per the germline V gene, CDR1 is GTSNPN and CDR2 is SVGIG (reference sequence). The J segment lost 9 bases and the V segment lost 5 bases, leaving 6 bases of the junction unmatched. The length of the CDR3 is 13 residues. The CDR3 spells CAWDRGLGSPLHF. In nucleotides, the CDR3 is TGTGCCTGGGACAGGGGCTTAGGTTCACCCCTCCACTTT.

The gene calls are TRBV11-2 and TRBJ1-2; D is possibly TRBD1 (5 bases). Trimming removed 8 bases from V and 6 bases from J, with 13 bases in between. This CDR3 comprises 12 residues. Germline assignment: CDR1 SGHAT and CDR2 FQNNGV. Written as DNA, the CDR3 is TGTGCCAGCCCAAGGGGCGCGGATGGCTACACCTTC. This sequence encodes CASPRGADGYTF.